This entry lists 27 T cell receptor beta chains sequenced from one sample in a study of blood T cells in healthy people across ages. The authors ran a second PCR of about 6 to 11 cycles using a sample-barcoded 5' primer and a J-beta primer mix. Via MiXCR, TCRdb re-called the 5' RACE reads, giving one row per CDR3 protein. The sample lists fewer than 1 million distinct CDR3 sequences, around two fifths seen once, with 15% to 25% in the top ten. The sequencing input was blood. These receptors all stem from a man in his sixties in good health.

The chain employs TRBV5-6 and TRBJ2-5; either TRBD1 or TRBD2 may supply D (5 bases each). This CDR3 spans 15 amino acids. Germline CDR1 reads SGHDT; CDR2 reads YYEEEE. V lost 4 bases, J lost 1 base, and 14 bases lay in between. CDR3 nucleotide sequence: TGTGCCAGCAGCCCGGGACCGAACCCCCAAGAGACCCAGTACTTC. Translation: CASSPGPNPQETQYF. The full variable domain, with the rest looked up from reference TRBV5-6 and TRBJ2-5, is DAGVTQSPTHLIKTRGQQVTLRCSPKSGHDTVSWYQQALGQGPQFIFQYYEEEERQRGNFPDRFSGHQFPNYSSELNVNALLLGDSALYLCASSPGPNPQETQYFGPGTRLLVL.

The chain couples TRBV5-6 to TRBJ2-7, with unresolved D. V was pared by 2 bases and J by 5 bases, with 8 bases between. The CDR3 is 12 amino acids. CDR1 SGHDT and CDR2 YYEEEE come from the germline V gene. The CDR3 here is CASSLYDDEQYF. The CDR3 DNA reads as TGTGCCAGCAGCTTATACGACGACGAGCAGTACTTC.

The chain is built from TRBV20-1 and TRBJ2-1, with 8 positions matching TRBD2. Germline-derived CDR1 and CDR2 are DFQATT and SNEGSKA (reference sequence). This CDR3 spans 15 amino acids. V lost 1 base to trimming and J lost 8 bases; unmatched junction nucleotides: 10. This chain's CDR3 is CSARGWGAGVHEQFF. In DNA form, the CDR3 reads TGCAGTGCTAGAGGTTGGGGAGCGGGAGTCCATGAGCAGTTCTTC.

This sequence joins TRBV18 and TRBJ2-2; tentatively, D is TRBD1 (5 bases). Germline V gene data show CDR1 as KGHSH and CDR2 as LQKENI. Between the trimmed V and J ends, which lost 2 bases and 0 bases, there was a span of 7 bases. The CDR3 runs 15 residues. DNA for the CDR3: TGTGCCAGCTCACCAGGGGCAGCGAACACCGGGGAGCTGTTTTTT. This sequence encodes CASSPGAANTGELFF.

This clonotype has just a few counts. The CDR3 nucleotides read TGTGCCAGCAGTTCCCAGGGAGATACGCAGTATTTT. This codes for CASSSQGDTQYF. The chain combines TRBV11-2 with TRBJ2-3; TRBD1 is a possible D gene (5 bases). The CDR3 is 12 residues long. From germline, CDR1 is SGHAT and CDR2 FQNNGV. Trimming removed 6 bases at V and 5 bases at J, with 9 bases between.

The chain combines TRBV10-3 with TRBJ2-7, with a possible D match to TRBD1 (5 bases). Trimming took 3 bases from V and 4 from J, leaving 19 bases between them. The CDR3 is made up of 16 amino acids. Germline V gene lookup returns CDR1 ENHRY and CDR2 SYGVKD. The CDR3 sequence: CAISESGVGAIYEQYF. As DNA, the CDR3 is TGTGCCATCAGTGAATCTGGCGTAGGGGCCATATACGAGCAGTACTTC.

V is TRBV5-1 and J is TRBJ2-7; 8 bases are shared with TRBD2. The germline V gene has CDR1 SGHRS and CDR2 YFSETQ. The CDR3 consists of 14 residues. V shed 4 bases, J shed 1 base, and the junction held 4 bases outside the gene matches. The CDR3 protein is CASSREGMSYEQYF. The CDR3 nucleotides read TGCGCCAGCAGCCGGGAGGGGATGTCCTACGAGCAGTACTTC.

CDR3 sequence (DNA): TGTGCCAGCAGTGATCTTGGTTGGACACTCTACAATGAGCAGTTCTTC. Residues: CASSDLGWTLYNEQFF. V is TRBV6-4 and J is TRBJ2-1; tentatively, D is TRBD1 (5 bases). V was clipped by 3 bases and J by 3 bases, with 15 bases between them. The CDR3 totals 16 residues. Per germline, CDR1 MRHNA and CDR2 SNTAGT.

V is TRBV5-1 and J is TRBJ2-3, with D perhaps TRBD1 or TRBD2 (5 bases each). The CDR3 covers 14 residues. Germline V CDR1 and CDR2: SGHRS, YFSETQ. The germline V and J ends were trimmed by 2 bases and 2 bases, with 9 bases remaining between them. This CDR3 is CASSFWGYTDTQYF. The CDR3 nucleotides read TGCGCCAGCAGCTTTTGGGGGTACACAGATACGCAGTATTTT.

The sample holds a few counts of this clonotype. The CDR3 here is CASSSEPGQAKNIQYF. The CDR3 DNA sequence: TGTGCCAGCAGCTCAGAACCGGGCCAAGCCAAAAACATTCAGTACTTC. The chain has TRBV7-2 and TRBJ2-4; no definite D call. The V and J ends lost 4 bases and 0 bases respectively, with 13 bases between them. Per the germline V gene, CDR1 is SGHTA and CDR2 is FQGNSA. CDR3 length: 16 amino acids.

The chain joins TRBV20-1 to TRBJ2-7; 9 bases align to TRBD2. CDR1 and CDR2 (germline): DFQATT, SNEGSKA (reference sequence). This CDR3 is 14 amino acids long. J gave up 0 bases and V 7 bases, and 7 bases lay outside the gene matches. The CDR3 here is CSGRERGVSYEQYF. The CDR3 DNA is TGCAGTGGGAGGGAGCGGGGGGTCTCCTACGAGCAGTACTTC.

The V call is TRBV6-5, the J call TRBJ2-5, with 7 bases matching TRBD1. V shed 2 bases and J 5 bases; nucleotides not matched to a gene: 20. The CDR3 totals 19 residues. Per the germline V gene, CDR1 is MNHEY and CDR2 is SVGAGI. The CDR3 region is CASSYHSYQQGSRGETQYF. CDR3 nucleotide sequence: TGTGCCAGCAGTTACCACTCGTACCAACAGGGGTCTAGAGGCGAGACCCAGTACTTC.

There are a few counts of this clonotype. The chain links TRBV7-9 to TRBJ2-7; possibly TRBD1 or TRBD2 for D (5 bases each). The V gene lost 3 bases and the J gene lost 4 bases, with 19 bases spanning the gap. The CDR3 has 16 residues. Germline loops: CDR1 SEHNR, CDR2 FQNEAQ (reference sequence). DNA for the CDR3: TGTGCCAGCAGCTTTAGCCCACCGAGGGGAAGTTACGAGCAGTACTTC. As protein: CASSFSPPRGSYEQYF.

The chain uses TRBV20-1 and TRBJ1-2; D gene uncertain. V gave up 3 bases and J gave up 0 bases, with 5 bases separating them. Germline assignment: CDR1 DFQATT and CDR2 SNEGSKA (reference sequence). CDR3 size: 12 residues. The CDR3 reads CSASQTNYGYTF. As DNA, the CDR3 is TGCAGTGCTAGCCAGACTAACTATGGCTACACCTTC.

The sample holds one count of this clonotype. The chain carries TRBV20-1 and TRBJ1-4, with D hard to call. V lost 6 bases to trimming and J lost 2 bases, with 10 bases between them. Per the germline V gene, CDR1 is DFQATT and CDR2 is SNEGSKA (reference sequence). CDR3 length equals 13 residues. CDR3 loop: CSAKGLTNEKLFF. In DNA, the CDR3 is TGCAGTGCAAAAGGGTTGACTAATGAAAAACTGTTTTTT.

This clonotype was detected ten times or more. The chain recombines TRBV20-1 with TRBJ1-6, with 8 bases identical to TRBD1. Looked up from germline, CDR1 is DFQATT and CDR2 is SNEGSKA (reference sequence). The CDR3 covers 14 residues. V lost 0 bases to trimming and J lost 10 bases; unmatched junction nucleotides: 5. The CDR3: CSARDRTGYSPLHF. CDR3 DNA sequence: TGCAGTGCTAGAGATCGGACAGGGTACTCACCCCTCCACTTT.

The rearrangement uses TRBV6-6 and TRBJ2-6, with D possibly matching TRBD2 (5 bases). Deletions cut 1 base from V and 0 bases from J, with 10 bases between. Germline CDR1 is MNHNY and CDR2 is SVGAGI (reference sequence). The CDR3 is 17 residues long. DNA of the CDR3: TGTGCCAGCAGTTACTATATCGGGGACTCTGGGGCCAACGTCCTGACTTTC. It specifies CASSYYIGDSGANVLTF.

The rearrangement links TRBV27 to TRBJ2-2, with TRBD2 as a possible D gene (5 bases). The CDR3 covers 14 residues. From germline, CDR1 is MNHEY and CDR2 SMNVEV (reference sequence). The V end lost 6 bases, the J end lost 7 bases, and 15 bases lay between the germline ends. The CDR3 protein is CASRGLSIYGELFF. The CDR3, as DNA: TGTGCCAGCAGAGGACTCTCTATTTACGGGGAGCTGTTTTTT.

This clonotype came up a few times. The chain carries TRBV7-2 and TRBJ2-3, with TRBD2 matching 9 bases. V was pared by 1 base and J by 4 bases, with 3 bases of the junction left unmatched. This CDR3 region has 15 residues. Germline assignment: CDR1 SGHTA and CDR2 FQGNSA. The CDR3 protein is CASSLGRGGADTQYF. The DNA of the CDR3 is TGTGCCAGCAGCTTAGGGCGGGGGGGCGCAGATACGCAGTATTTT.

There are a few counts of this clonotype. The chain combines TRBV7-2 with TRBJ2-7; 8 nucleotides agree with TRBD2. Trimming at V came to 5 bases and at J to 0 bases, leaving 3 bases not matched to a gene. Looked up from germline, CDR1 is SGHTA and CDR2 is FQGNSA. The CDR3 contains 14 residues. DNA of the CDR3: TGTGCCAGCAGCAATAGCGGGGACTCCTACGAGCAGTACTTC. Amino acid sequence: CASSNSGDSYEQYF.

As to this clonotype: This sequence may be a read error, since a much larger clone differs from it by one base. This chain connects TRBV5-1 to TRBJ2-4; D is unclear. The J call could be wrong; TRBJ2-7 is a better fit for the DNA end. CDR3 size: 14 residues. Per the germline V gene, CDR1 is SGHRS and CDR2 is YFSETQ. The DNA of the CDR3 is TGCGCCAGCAGCGTTCTGATTGTTGGATACGAGCAGTACTTC. This codes for CASSVLIVGYEQYF.

CDR3 sequence: CSARDRRSTDTQYF. CDR3 coding DNA: TGCAGTGCTAGAGACAGGAGAAGCACAGATACGCAGTATTTT. The J gene is TRBJ2-3, the V gene TRBV20-1; D uncertain. With 0 bases removed from V and 0 bases from J, the gap between germline ends came to 7 bases. The germline gives CDR1 DFQATT, CDR2 SNEGSKA (reference sequence). The CDR3 totals 14 residues.

The chain couples TRBV20-1 to TRBJ2-5; D call uncertain. The ends were cut back, 5 bases at V and 0 bases at J, with 19 bases in the middle. The CDR3 loop spans 16 amino acids. Per germline, CDR1 DFQATT and CDR2 SNEGSKA (reference sequence). The CDR3 DNA follows: TGCAGTGCTCCCGCGCTGGCAGGTGGCCACCAAGAGACCCAGTACTTC. Its translation is CSAPALAGGHQETQYF.

The chain is built from TRBV28 and TRBJ2-7; the D is unclear. V was shortened by 5 bases and J by 2 bases, with 10 bases between the two germline ends. CDR1 is MDHEN and CDR2 is SYDVKM in the germline V gene. The length of the CDR3 is 13 residues. The CDR3 region has the DNA TGTGCCAGCAGTCCCCCCGCAACCTACGAGCAGTACTTC. Translating gives CASSPPATYEQYF.

The chain uses TRBV5-1 and TRBJ1-4, with TRBD1 matching over 7 bases. Per germline, CDR1 SGHRS and CDR2 YFSETQ. V dropped 5 bases and J dropped 3; count of bases not matched to a gene: 7. The CDR3 length is 15 residues. CDR3 protein: CASSQTGTANEKLFF. For the CDR3, the DNA is TGCGCCAGCAGTCAGACCGGGACAGCTAATGAAAAACTGTTTTTT. Looking up the rest from reference TRBV5-1 and TRBJ1-4 gives the full variable domain: KAGVTQTPRYLIKTRGQQVTLSCSPISGHRSVSWYQQTPGQGLQFLFEYFSETQRNKGNFPGRFSGRQFSNSRSEMNVSTLELGDSALYLCASSQTGTANEKLFFGSGTQLSVL.

The table lists this clonotype with a few counts. The V gene is TRBV10-3, the J gene TRBJ2-7, with D perhaps given as TRBD1 or TRBD2 (5 bases each). The CDR3 extends over 13 amino acids. The germline V and J ends were trimmed by 6 bases and 2 bases, with 11 bases remaining between them. Per germline, CDR1 ENHRY and CDR2 SYGVKD. The CDR3 is CAIRGTGPYEQYF. The DNA of the CDR3 is TGTGCCATCAGGGGGACCGGGCCCTACGAGCAGTACTTC.

J is TRBJ2-3 and V is TRBV28; tentatively, D is TRBD2 (6 bases). From germline, CDR1 is MDHEN and CDR2 SYDVKM. V lost 1 base, J lost 0 bases, and 11 bases lay in between. The CDR3 loop spans 16 amino acids. The CDR3 loop is CASSLLVGRSTDTQYF. The CDR3 nucleotides are TGTGCCAGCAGTTTATTAGTAGGGAGGAGCACAGATACGCAGTATTTT.